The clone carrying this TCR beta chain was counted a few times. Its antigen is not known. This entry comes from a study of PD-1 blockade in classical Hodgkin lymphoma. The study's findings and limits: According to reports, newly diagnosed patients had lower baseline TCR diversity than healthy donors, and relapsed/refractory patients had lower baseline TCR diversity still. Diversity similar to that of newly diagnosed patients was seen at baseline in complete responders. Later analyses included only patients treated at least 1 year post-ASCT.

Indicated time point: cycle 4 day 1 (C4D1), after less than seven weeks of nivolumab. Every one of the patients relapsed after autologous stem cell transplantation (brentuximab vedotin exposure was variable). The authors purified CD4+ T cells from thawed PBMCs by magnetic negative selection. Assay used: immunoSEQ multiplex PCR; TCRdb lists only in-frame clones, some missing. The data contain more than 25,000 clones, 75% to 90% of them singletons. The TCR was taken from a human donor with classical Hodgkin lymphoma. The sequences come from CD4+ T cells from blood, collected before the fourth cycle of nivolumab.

The chain's CDR3 is CASGGGGGSTYEQYF. For the CDR3, the DNA is TGTGCTAGTGGTGGGGGGGGCGGATCCACCTACGAGCAGTACTTC. The rearrangement links TRBV12-5 to TRBJ2-7, with D possibly being TRBD2 (7 bases). The CDR3 consists of 15 residues. Deletions cut 5 bases from V and 2 bases from J, with 16 bases between. CDR1 LGHNT and CDR2 FRNRAP come from the germline V gene.